Following are 10 T cell receptor beta chains from one sample sequenced in a study of cytomegalovirus exposure and HLA in healthy donors. The PCR made use of 60 Vbeta and 13 Jbeta primers. The protocol was immunoSEQ multiplex PCR, while the TCRdb copy is restricted to in-frame clones and leaves out a portion. The sample shows more than 150,000 clones, around 72% of them seen only once. The material sequenced was PBMCs. The receptors come from a woman between 50 and 59 years old in good health and CMV-seropositive.

This chain joins TRBV30 and TRBJ2-5; D may be TRBD1 (6 bases). Trimming stripped 3 bases from V and 5 bases from J, with 19 bases between. This CDR3 comprises 15 residues. The germline V gene has CDR1 GTSNPN and CDR2 SVGIG (reference sequence). CDR3 nucleotides: TGTGCCTGGAGCCAGAATTCCAATAGGGGGGAGACCCAGTACTTC. This encodes CAWSQNSNRGETQYF.

The chain links TRBV11-2 to TRBJ2-7; D perhaps matches TRBD2 (6 bases). CDR1 and CDR2 from the germline V gene are SGHAT and FQNNGV. The CDR3 runs 16 residues. The ends were cut back, 1 base at V and 0 bases at J, with 13 bases in the middle. The CDR3 bases are TGTGCCAGCAGCTTAGTGGGGATAGCGGCCTCCTACGAGCAGTACTTC. Protein sequence: CASSLVGIAASYEQYF. Based on the CDR3 plus reference TRBV11-2 and TRBJ2-7, the full variable domain is EAGVAQSPRYKIIEKRQSVAFWCNPISGHATLYWYQQILGQGPKLLIQFQNNGVVDDSQLPKDRFSAERLKGVDSTLKIQPAKLEDSAVYLCASSLVGIAASYEQYFGPGTRLTVT.

The chain carries TRBV5-4 and TRBJ1-1, with 7 bases that match TRBD1. The V and J ends lost 4 bases and 1 base, in that order; junction bases with no gene match: 7. The CDR3 covers 15 residues. In germline, CDR1 is SGHNT, CDR2 YYREEE (reference sequence). DNA of the CDR3: TGTGCCAGCAGCCGGGACAGCCTGTCGAACACTGAAGCTTTCTTT. Residues: CASSRDSLSNTEAFF.

This clone has a single count. The V and J genes are TRBV9 and TRBJ2-1; tentatively, D is TRBD2 (6 bases). Trimming removed 3 bases from V and 4 bases from J, with 17 bases in between. CDR1 SGDLS and CDR2 YYNGEE come from the germline V gene. The CDR3 is 16 residues long. CDR3 sequence: CASSGSGEVTYNEQFF. The CDR3 DNA follows: TGTGCCAGCAGCGGTTCGGGGGAGGTAACATACAATGAGCAGTTCTTC.

This clone appeared once. V and J are TRBV7-9 and TRBJ1-2; TRBD1 matches at 7 bases. CDR1 SEHNR and CDR2 FQNEAQ come from the germline V gene (reference sequence). This CDR3 contains 16 residues. Trimming cost V 7 bases and J 4 bases; bases outside gene matches: 15. The CDR3 coding sequence is TGTGCCAGCAAAAGGGACAGTGTGGACGCGGGCTATGGCTACACCTTC. Protein: CASKRDSVDAGYGYTF.

Details on this clone: Its ends do not fully match the called genes, so a read error is possible. This rearrangement joins TRBV6-1 to TRBJ1-2; D possibly corresponds to TRBD1 (6 bases). This CDR3 region has 13 residues. The germline gives CDR1 MNHNS, CDR2 SASEGT. CDR3 sequence: CASSEGTVPTFAF. Here the CDR3 DNA reads TGTGCCAGCAGTGAAGGGACAGTCCCGACCTTCGCCTTC.

This sequence joins TRBV15 and TRBJ2-2; D is possibly TRBD1 (5 bases). Germline loops: CDR1 LNHNV, CDR2 YYDKDF (reference sequence). V was shortened by 0 bases and J by 4 bases, with 12 bases between the two germline ends. This CDR3 is built from 16 residues. The CDR3, as DNA: TGTGCCACCAGCAGAGATATAGGGGTTAGCACCGGGGAGCTGTTTTTT. It yields the protein CATSRDIGVSTGELFF.

The rearrangement joins TRBV6-5 to TRBJ2-7; 9 bases are a match to TRBD1. The CDR3 consists of 14 residues. J was trimmed by 4 bases and V by 6 bases; bases with no gene match: 7. Germline V gene data show CDR1 as MNHEY and CDR2 as SVGAGI. CDR3: CASSPGTGKYEQYF. CDR3 in DNA: TGTGCCAGCAGCCCCGGGACAGGGAAATACGAGCAGTACTTC.

This chain uses TRBV29-1 with TRBJ1-5; D is perhaps TRBD1 (6 bases). Trimming removed 6 bases at V and 1 base at J, with 13 bases between. The germline V gene encodes CDR1 SQVTM and CDR2 ANQGSEA. This CDR3 is 14 amino acids long. CDR3 bases: TGCAGCGTCACCGAGGGACAAAGCAATCAGCCCCAGCATTTT. This sequence encodes CSVTEGQSNQPQHF.

The chain joins TRBV2 to TRBJ1-1; 8 nucleotides match TRBD1. The CDR3 contains 14 residues. Germline CDR1 and CDR2: SNHLY and FYNNEI. The V and J ends lost 11 bases and 0 bases, in that order; junction bases with no gene match: 8. CDR3: CAGGTGLMNTEAFF. The CDR3 region has the DNA TGTGCCGGGGGGACAGGCCTCATGAACACTGAAGCTTTCTTT.